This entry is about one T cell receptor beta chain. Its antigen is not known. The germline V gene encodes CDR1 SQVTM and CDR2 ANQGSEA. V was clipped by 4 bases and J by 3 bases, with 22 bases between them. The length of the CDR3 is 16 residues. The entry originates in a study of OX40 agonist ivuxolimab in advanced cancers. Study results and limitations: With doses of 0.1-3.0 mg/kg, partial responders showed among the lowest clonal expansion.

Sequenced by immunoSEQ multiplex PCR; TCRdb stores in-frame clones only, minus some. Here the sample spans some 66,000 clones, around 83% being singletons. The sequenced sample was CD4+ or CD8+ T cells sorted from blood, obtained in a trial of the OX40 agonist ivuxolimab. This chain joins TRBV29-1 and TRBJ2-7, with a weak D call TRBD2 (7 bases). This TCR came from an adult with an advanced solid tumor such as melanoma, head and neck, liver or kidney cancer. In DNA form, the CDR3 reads TGCAGCGTTGGCATACCGAGGGGGGGACTAAACTACGAGCAGTACTTC. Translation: CSVGIPRGGLNYEQYF.